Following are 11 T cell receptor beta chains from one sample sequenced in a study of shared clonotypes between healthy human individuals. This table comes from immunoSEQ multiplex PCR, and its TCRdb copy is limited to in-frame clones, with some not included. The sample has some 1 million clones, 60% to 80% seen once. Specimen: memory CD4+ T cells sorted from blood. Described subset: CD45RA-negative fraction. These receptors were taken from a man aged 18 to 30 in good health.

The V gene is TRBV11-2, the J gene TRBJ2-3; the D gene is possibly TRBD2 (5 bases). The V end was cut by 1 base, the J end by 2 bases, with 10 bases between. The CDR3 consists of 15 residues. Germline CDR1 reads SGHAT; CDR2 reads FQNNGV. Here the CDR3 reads CASSLGGGYTDTQYF. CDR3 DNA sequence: TGTGCCAGCAGCTTAGGCGGAGGATACACAGATACGCAGTATTTT. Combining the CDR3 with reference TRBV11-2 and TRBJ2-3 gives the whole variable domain EAGVAQSPRYKIIEKRQSVAFWCNPISGHATLYWYQQILGQGPKLLIQFQNNGVVDDSQLPKDRFSAERLKGVDSTLKIQPAKLEDSAVYLCASSLGGGYTDTQYFGPGTRLTVL.

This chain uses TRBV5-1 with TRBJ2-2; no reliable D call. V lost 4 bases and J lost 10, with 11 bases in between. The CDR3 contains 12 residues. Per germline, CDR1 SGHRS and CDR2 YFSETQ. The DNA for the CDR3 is TGCGCCAGCAGCCCCGAACGTAAGGAGCTGTTTTTT. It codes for CASSPERKELFF.

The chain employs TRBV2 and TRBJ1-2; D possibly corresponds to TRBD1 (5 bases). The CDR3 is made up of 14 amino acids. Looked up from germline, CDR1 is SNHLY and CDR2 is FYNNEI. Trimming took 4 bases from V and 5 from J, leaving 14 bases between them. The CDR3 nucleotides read TGTGCCAGCAGTGGAGCCGGGACTGGTTATGGCTACACCTTC. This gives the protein CASSGAGTGYGYTF. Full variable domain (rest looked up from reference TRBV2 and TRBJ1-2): EPEVTQTPSHQVTQMGQEVILRCVPISNHLYFYWYRQILGQKVEFLVSFYNNEISEKSEIFDDQFSVERPDGSNFTLKIRSTKLEDSAMYFCASSGAGTGYGYTFGSGTRLTVV.

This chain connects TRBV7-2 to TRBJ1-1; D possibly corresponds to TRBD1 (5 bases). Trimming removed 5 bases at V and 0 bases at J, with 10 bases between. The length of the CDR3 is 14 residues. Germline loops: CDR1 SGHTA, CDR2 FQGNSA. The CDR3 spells CASSPGALNTEAFF. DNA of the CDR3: TGTGCCAGCAGCCCCGGGGCGTTGAACACTGAAGCTTTCTTT.

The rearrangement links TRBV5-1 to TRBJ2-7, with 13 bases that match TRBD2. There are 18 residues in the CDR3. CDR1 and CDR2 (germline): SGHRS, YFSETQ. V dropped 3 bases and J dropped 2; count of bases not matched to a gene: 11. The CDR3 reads CASSSSATSGGPAYEQYF. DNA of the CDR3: TGCGCCAGCAGCTCGTCCGCGACTAGCGGGGGGCCCGCCTACGAGCAGTACTTC.

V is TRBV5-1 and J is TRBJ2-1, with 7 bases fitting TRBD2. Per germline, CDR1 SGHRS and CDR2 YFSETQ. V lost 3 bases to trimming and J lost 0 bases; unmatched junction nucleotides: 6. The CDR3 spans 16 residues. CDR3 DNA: TGCGCCAGCAGCTCAGGCGGGACTACCTCCTACAATGAGCAGTTCTTC. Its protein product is CASSSGGTTSYNEQFF.

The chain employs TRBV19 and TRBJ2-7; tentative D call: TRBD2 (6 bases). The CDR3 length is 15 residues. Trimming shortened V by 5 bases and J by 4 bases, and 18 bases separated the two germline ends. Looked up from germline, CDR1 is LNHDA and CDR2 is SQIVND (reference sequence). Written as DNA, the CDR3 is TGTGCCAGTAGTGATACCCCGATGGGGACTTACGAGCAGTACTTC. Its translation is CASSDTPMGTYEQYF. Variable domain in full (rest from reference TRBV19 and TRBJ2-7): DGGITQSPKYLFRKEGQNVTLSCEQNLNHDAMYWYRQDPGQGLRLIYYSQIVNDFQKGDIAEGYSVSREKKESFPLTVTSAQKNPTAFYLCASSDTPMGTYEQYFGPGTRLTVT.

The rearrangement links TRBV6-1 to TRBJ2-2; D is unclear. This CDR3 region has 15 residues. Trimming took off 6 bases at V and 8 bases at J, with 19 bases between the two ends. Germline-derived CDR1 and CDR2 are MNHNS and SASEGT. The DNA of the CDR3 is TGTGCCAGCAGGAGTGGTACAGTTGGGTCTGGGGAGCTGTTTTTT. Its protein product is CASRSGTVGSGELFF.

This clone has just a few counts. The CDR3 DNA reads as TGTGCCAGCTCTCCTGCTGGGGGGGAAAAACTGTTTTTT. This codes for CASSPAGGEKLFF. The chain employs TRBV18 and TRBJ1-4, with D possibly TRBD1 on 5 matching bases. The CDR3 is made up of 13 amino acids. The V gene's germline CDR1 is KGHSH and CDR2 LQKENI. Trimming shortened V by 6 bases and J by 8 bases, and 13 bases separated the two germline ends.

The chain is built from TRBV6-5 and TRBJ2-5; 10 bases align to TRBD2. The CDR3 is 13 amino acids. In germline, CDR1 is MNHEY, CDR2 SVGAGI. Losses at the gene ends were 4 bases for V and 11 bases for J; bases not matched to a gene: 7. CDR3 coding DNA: TGTGCCAGCAGTTCCGAAACTAGCGGGGTGCAGTACTTC. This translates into CASSSETSGVQYF.

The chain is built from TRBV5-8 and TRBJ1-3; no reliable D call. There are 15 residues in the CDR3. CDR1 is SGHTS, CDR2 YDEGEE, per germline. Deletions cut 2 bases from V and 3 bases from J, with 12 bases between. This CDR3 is CASSFRAGNGNTIYF. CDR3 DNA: TGTGCCAGCAGCTTTCGGGCAGGAAATGGAAACACCATATATTTT.